These T cell receptor beta chains were read from a single sample in a study of identical twins. TCRdb recomputed calls from the 5' RACE reads with MiXCR, one row per CDR3 protein. The sample lists about 660,000 distinct CDR3 sequences; 8.5% to 9% were seen once. Separately, the same data were catalogued under a study of yellow fever vaccine responses in identical twins.

The material sequenced was PBMCs. The receptors derive from a young woman in good health. Both conserved end residues are part of each CDR3. D genes are given only for firm matches. Not every row has a clone size; where given, it reads once, few, many or a size class.

d_call j_call v_call clone_size cdr3_nt cdr3_aa
- TRBJ2-1 TRBV11-2 - TGTGCCAGCAGCCCACTCAAGCAACTAGTGAGTTACAATGAGCAGTTCTTC CASSPLKQLVSYNEQFF
- TRBJ2-7 TRBV15 - TGTGCCACCAGCACGGGTAGTCCCTACGAGCAGTACTTC CATSTGSPYEQYF
TRBD2 TRBJ2-3 TRBV12-3/TRBV12-4 - TGTGCCAGCAGCGATACTAGCGGAGGGGGGCAAGATACGCAGTATTTT CASSDTSGGGQDTQYF
TRBD1 TRBJ2-7 TRBV9 - TGTGCCAGCATCTTCTCAGGGGGCCCCTACGAGCAGTACTTC CASIFSGGPYEQYF
- TRBJ1-6 TRBV2 many TGTGCCAGCAGTGCAGGGTCCGGGGGTGCCCTCCACTTT CASSAGSGGALHF
TRBD2 TRBJ2-1 TRBV29-1 few TGCAGCGGCAGGATCGGACTAGCGGGAGGTCATGAGCAGTTCTTC CSGRIGLAGGHEQFF
- TRBJ2-7 TRBV4-3 few TGCGCCAGCAGCCAAGATAGGGCCGACGAGCAGTACTTC CASSQDRADEQYF
TRBD2 TRBJ2-3 TRBV9 few TGTGCCAGCAGCGTAGGAAGCGGGGTACGAGATACGCAGTATTTT CASSVGSGVRDTQYF
- TRBJ2-7 TRBV30 - TGTGCCTGGAGGGAACAGGATTTTGGCGAGCAGTACTTC CAWREQDFGEQYF
- TRBJ2-7 TRBV28 few TGTGCCAGCAGTTCCCCGTCGGGACACCGCTACGAGCAGTACTTC CASSSPSGHRYEQYF
- TRBJ2-7 TRBV28 - TGTGCCAGCAGGGACAGAAGCGGAGGGGCCCCCTACGAGCAGTACTTC CASRDRSGGAPYEQYF
TRBD2 TRBJ2-7 TRBV7-2 few TGTGCCAGCAGCTCGGGCCCCTCGGGCGGGAGCTACGAGCAGTACTTC CASSSGPSGGSYEQYF
- TRBJ2-7 TRBV2 few TGTGCCAGCAGTGAAGAGGTGGGACTTAGTGAGGCGCAGTACTTC CASSEEVGLSEAQYF
- TRBJ2-7 TRBV7-9 few TGTGCCAGCGCTTGGATTAGGGACGAGCAGTACTTC CASAWIRDEQYF
- TRBJ2-3 TRBV5-6 - TGTGCCAGCAGCTACCGCGGGGGCCCAGATACGCAGTATTTT CASSYRGGPDTQYF
- TRBJ2-1 TRBV29-1 many TGCAGCGTTGAGTCTCGGGCGGGGAATGAGCAGTTCTTC CSVESRAGNEQFF